This T cell receptor (beta chain) was observed in a study of T-cell reconstitution after alpha-beta-depleted transplantation in children. Overall study findings and caveats: In patients about two months after transplant, alpha-beta T cells reportedly arose from several hundred expanded graft clones. Day-60 TCRbeta diversity that was high in some patients was derived from surviving recipient T cells and thymic progenitors. T-cell numbers and diversity one year post-transplant derived largely from freshly generated T cells.

In this sample, this clonotype turned up a few times. Its antigen remains unidentified. This sample's TCRbeta library carried unique molecular identifier barcodes. Via MiXCR, TCRdb re-called the PCR reads, giving one row per CDR3 protein. The table includes 550,000 to 600,000 distinct CDR3 sequences, more than 20% detected once. Trimming left V 10 bases short and J 1 base short, with 9 bases between. Germline assignment: CDR1 KGHDR and CDR2 SFDVKD. The CDR3 length is 13 residues. This specimen consisted of PBMCs, mostly from graft donor cells, obtained 360 days after TCRalphabeta/CD19-depleted stem cell transplant. This clonotype was obtained from a boy younger than two who had a stem cell transplant for acute myeloid leukemia, so the T cells may come from the graft donor. V and J are TRBV24-1 and TRBJ2-2; D ambiguous. The CDR3 reads CATTDGNTGELFF. The CDR3 coding sequence is TGTGCCACAACGGACGGGAACACCGGGGAGCTGTTTTTT.